This T cell receptor beta chain emerged from a study of T cell responses to AZD1222 COVID-19 vaccine. Study findings and constraints: Most donors were white British and more were female, and clonal diversity was possibly underestimated. Compared with day 0, the breadth and depth of the Spike-specific TCR repertoire rose significantly after two doses of AZD1222. Seropositivity was recorded at baseline in only 5 or 6 AZD1222 recipients.

Repertoires were generated with immunoSEQ multiplex PCR, while TCRdb's copy carries only in-frame clones and drops some. The data hold about 140,000 clones, with roughly nine tenths observed a single time. Concerning this clone: Its antigen remains unidentified.

V dropped 0 bases and J dropped 2; count of bases not matched to a gene: 1. Germline V gene sequence: CDR1 LGHNA, CDR2 YNFKEQ. This CDR3 contains 14 residues. Sequenced here: peripheral blood, sampled on day 0 of AZD1222 vaccination. The gene calls are TRBV4-2 and TRBJ2-7, with TRBD2 matching over 7 bases. The sequence came from an adult in good health. Here the CDR3 DNA reads TGTGCCAGCAGCCAAGATCTAGCGGCCTACGAGCAGTACTTC. Its protein is CASSQDLAAYEQYF.